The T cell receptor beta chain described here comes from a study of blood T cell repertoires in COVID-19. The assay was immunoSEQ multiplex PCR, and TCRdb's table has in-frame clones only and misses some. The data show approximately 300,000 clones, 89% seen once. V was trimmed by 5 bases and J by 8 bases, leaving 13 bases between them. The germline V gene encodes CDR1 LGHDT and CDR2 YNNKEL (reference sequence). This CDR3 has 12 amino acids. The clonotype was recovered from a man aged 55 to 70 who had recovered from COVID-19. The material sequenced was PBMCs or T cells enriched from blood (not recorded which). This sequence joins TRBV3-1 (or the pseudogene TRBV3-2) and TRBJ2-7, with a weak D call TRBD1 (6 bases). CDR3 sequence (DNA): TGTGCCAGCAGCAACAACAGGGAACAGCAGTACTTC. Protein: CASSNNREQQYF.